In its sample, the clone carrying this T cell receptor beta chain was seen a few times. The primer mix had 60 Vbeta and 13 Jbeta primers. Here immunoSEQ multiplex PCR was the method, and the copy in TCRdb shows in-frame clones only, minus some. Of tens of thousands of clones in the sample, around 8% were seen once. The CDR3 runs 12 residues. The germline V gene has CDR1 MNHEY and CDR2 SVGAGI. V was clipped by 5 bases and J by 7 bases; unmatched bases: 4. The data belong to a study of cytomegalovirus exposure and HLA in healthy donors. Study-level background: As an earlier analysis found, around 170 million T cells yielded about 120 million unique TCR beta sequences.

Sample: PBMCs. The sequence derives from a man in his fifties or sixties in good health and CMV-seronegative. The J gene is TRBJ1-2, the V gene TRBV6-5; 7 bases map to TRBD1. This chain's CDR3 is CASSRRQGGYTF. The CDR3 DNA follows: TGTGCCAGCAGTCGACGACAGGGTGGCTACACCTTC.